This TCR beta chain was obtained from a study of OX40 agonist ivuxolimab in advanced cancers. The wider study: At 0.01 to 10 mg/kg, ivuxolimab was administered intravenously to patients every 2 weeks.

TCRdb's copy holds only in-frame clones and misses some; the assay was immunoSEQ multiplex PCR. The sample has 20,000 to 25,000 clones; around 87% are singletons. CDR3 length: 15 amino acids. The germline V gene has CDR1 MNHEY and CDR2 SVGAGI. V was shortened by 0 bases and J by 1 base, with 9 bases between the two germline ends. The chain carries TRBV6-5 and TRBJ1-1, with D unclear. The receptor was derived from an adult with an advanced solid tumor such as melanoma, head and neck, liver or kidney cancer. The sequenced sample was CD4+ or CD8+ T cells sorted from blood, obtained in a trial of the OX40 agonist ivuxolimab. CDR3 in DNA: TGTGCCAGCAGTTACTCTGGAACAGAGAACACTGAAGCTTTCTTT. Protein sequence: CASSYSGTENTEAFF.